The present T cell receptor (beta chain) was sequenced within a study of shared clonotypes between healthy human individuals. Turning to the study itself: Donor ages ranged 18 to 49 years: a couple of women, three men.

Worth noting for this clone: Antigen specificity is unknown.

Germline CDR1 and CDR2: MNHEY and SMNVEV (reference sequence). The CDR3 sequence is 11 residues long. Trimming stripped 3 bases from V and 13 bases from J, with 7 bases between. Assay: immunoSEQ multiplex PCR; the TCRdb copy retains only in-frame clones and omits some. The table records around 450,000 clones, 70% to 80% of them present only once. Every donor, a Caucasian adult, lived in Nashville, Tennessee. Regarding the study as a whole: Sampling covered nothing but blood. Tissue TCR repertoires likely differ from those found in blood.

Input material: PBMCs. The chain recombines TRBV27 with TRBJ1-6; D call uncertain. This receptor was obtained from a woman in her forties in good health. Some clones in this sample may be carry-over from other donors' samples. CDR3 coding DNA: TGTGCCAGCAGTTTCCTTGATCCCCTCCACTTT. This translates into CASSFLDPLHF.